A selection of T cell receptor beta chains follows, all from one sample in a study of beta chain features in type 1 diabetes. Using immunoSEQ multiplex PCR, the repertoire was profiled, and TCRdb retains in-frame clones only, with some absent. The top ten clones hold less than 0.02% of a sample with around 300,000 clones, around 16% of them seen once. Sequenced sample: naive CD4+ T cells from blood. The receptors stem from a man between 18 and 35 years old with type 1 diabetes. The CDR3 runs from the conserved cysteine through the conserved F or W. A D gene is named only where the DNA matches it firmly. The size field is filled for only some rows; it gives once, few, many or a size class.

j_call	v_call	clone_size	d_call	cdr3_aa	cdr3_nt
TRBJ2-7	TRBV5-1	-	TRBD2	CASSQSGGAAEQYF	TGCGCCAGCAGCCAAAGCGGGGGGGCCGCCGAGCAGTACTTC
TRBJ2-7	TRBV30	-	TRBD1	CAWGQGKQYF	TGTGCCTGGGGACAGGGAAAGCAGTACTTC
TRBJ2-3	TRBV5-4	-	-	CASSSDLADTQYF	TGTGCCAGCAGCTCCGATCTAGCGGATACGCAGTATTTT
TRBJ2-7	TRBV27	few	TRBD1	CASSRQGPSYEQYF	TGTGCCAGCAGCCGACAGGGGCCCTCCTACGAGCAGTACTTC
TRBJ1-5	TRBV7-9	few	TRBD1	CASSPTGTAPHSNQPQHF	TGTGCCAGCAGCCCGACGGGGACAGCCCCTCATAGCAATCAGCCCCAGCATTTT
TRBJ2-1	TRBV7-9	-	TRBD1	CASSSFGQVDNEQFF	TGTGCCAGCAGCTCATTCGGACAGGTCGACAATGAGCAGTTCTTC
TRBJ2-5	TRBV30	few	TRBD1	CAWMTGIGYQETQYF	TGTGCCTGGATGACAGGGATTGGGTACCAAGAGACCCAGTACTTC
TRBJ2-1	TRBV27	-	TRBD2	CASSPLGTSGKDEQFF	TGTGCCAGCAGTCCGCTCGGGACTAGCGGGAAGGATGAGCAGTTCTTC
TRBJ2-6	TRBV5-1	few	-	CASTPGAGANVLTF	TGCGCCAGCACCCCAGGGGCTGGGGCCAACGTCCTGACTTTC
TRBJ1-5	TRBV7-2	-	-	CASSPERVSNQPQHF	TGTGCCAGCAGCCCGGAGCGGGTTAGCAATCAGCCCCAGCATTTT
TRBJ2-7	TRBV6-5	-	-	CASAMGLNSYEQYF	TGTGCCAGCGCAATGGGACTGAACAGCTACGAGCAGTACTTC
TRBJ2-7	TRBV20-1	few	-	CSARMSYEQYF	TGCAGTGCTAGAATGAGCTACGAGCAGTACTTC
TRBJ1-2	TRBV18	few	-	CASSPPSRGGYTF	TGTGCCAGCTCACCACCGTCCCGCGGAGGCTACACCTTC
TRBJ2-3	TRBV5-1	-	TRBD1	CASKDRGTDTQYF	TGCGCCAGCAAGGACAGGGGGACAGATACGCAGTATTTT
TRBJ1-2	TRBV28	-	-	CASSDRSSGYTF	TGTGCCAGCAGCGACAGGTCGTCCGGCTACACCTTC
TRBJ2-7	TRBV11-1	-	-	CASSRDSTYEQYF	TGTGCCAGCAGCCGGGACTCAACCTACGAGCAGTACTTC
TRBJ2-5	TRBV5-1	few	TRBD2	CASSFTAGQETQYF	TGCGCCAGCAGCTTTACAGCGGGGCAAGAGACCCAGTACTTC
TRBJ1-3	TRBV10-1	-	TRBD1	CASSPGTVSGNTIYF	TGCGCCAGTTCCCCTGGGACAGTCTCTGGAAACACCATATATTTT
TRBJ1-2	TRBV27	-	-	CASSLSYRGIANYGYTF	TGTGCCAGCAGTTTATCTTATAGAGGGATAGCTAACTATGGCTACACCTTC
TRBJ2-5	TRBV2	-	-	CATSVTLQETQYF	TGTGCCACTTCCGTGACTCTACAAGAGACCCAGTACTTC
TRBJ1-6	TRBV27	few	TRBD1	CASRPGQGYNSPLHF	TGTGCCAGCCGCCCGGGACAGGGGTATAATTCACCCCTCCACTTT
TRBJ1-2	TRBV28	-	-	CASSPGGGLGGYTF	TGTGCCAGCAGTCCCGGGGGGGGGCTCGGTGGCTACACCTTC
TRBJ1-3	TRBV29-1	few	-	CSFRTAAGNTIYF	TGCAGCTTTCGGACAGCCGCTGGAAACACCATATATTTT
TRBJ1-2	TRBV12-5	-	-	CASALEGYGYTF	TGTGCTAGTGCCCTGGAGGGGTATGGCTACACCTTC
TRBJ1-1	TRBV29-1	few	-	CSVKVGGVNTEAFF	TGCAGCGTTAAAGTGGGGGGTGTGAACACTGAAGCTTTCTTT
TRBJ2-5	TRBV4-2	few	TRBD2	CASSQVAGEGLETQYF	TGTGCCAGCAGCCAAGTGGCGGGAGAGGGTCTTGAGACCCAGTACTTC
TRBJ2-1	TRBV19	-	TRBD1	CASSIVGVSWDRGLNEQFF	TGTGCCAGTAGTATAGTTGGGGTCTCGTGGGACAGGGGTTTGAATGAGCAGTTCTTC
TRBJ2-5	TRBV7-9	-	TRBD2	CASSFPAGGAQETQYF	TGTGCCAGCAGCTTCCCCGCGGGGGGGGCTCAAGAGACCCAGTACTTC
TRBJ2-7	TRBV7-2	-	TRBD1	CASSFLSGQGNYEQYF	TGTGCCAGCAGCTTTCTTTCGGGACAGGGTAACTACGAGCAGTACTTC
TRBJ1-4	TRBV6-5	-	TRBD1	CATQQQGASEKLFF	TGTGCCACGCAGCAACAGGGGGCGAGTGAAAAACTGTTTTTT
TRBJ2-5	TRBV19	-	-	CASSTGFQETQYF	TGTGCCAGTAGTACAGGGTTCCAAGAGACCCAGTACTTC
TRBJ2-7	TRBV7-9	few	-	CASSFLDSLEQYF	TGTGCCAGCAGCTTCCTTGACAGCCTCGAGCAGTACTTC
TRBJ2-2	TRBV4-3	-	TRBD2	CASSLWEGANTGELFF	TGCGCCAGCAGCCTTTGGGAGGGCGCGAACACCGGGGAGCTGTTTTTT
TRBJ1-2	TRBV6-4	-	-	CASTEVEEEPHTF	TGTGCCAGCACCGAAGTGGAGGAGGAGCCGCACACCTTC
TRBJ1-4	TRBV28	-	-	CASSSSGEKLFF	TGTGCCAGCAGTTCTTCAGGTGAAAAACTGTTTTTT
TRBJ2-7	TRBV6-1	few	TRBD1	CASSERLGTDYEQYF	TGTGCCAGCAGTGAACGGCTTGGGACAGACTACGAGCAGTACTTC
TRBJ2-2	TRBV29-1	few	-	CSVEPLEANTGELFF	TGCAGCGTGGAACCACTAGAAGCGAACACCGGGGAGCTGTTTTTT
TRBJ2-3	TRBV7-2	-	-	CASSLVAADTQYF	TGTGCCAGCAGCTTAGTAGCGGCGGATACGCAGTATTTT
TRBJ2-1	TRBV18	-	-	CASSPPSGASYNEQFF	TGTGCCAGCTCACCACCAAGCGGAGCCTCCTACAATGAGCAGTTCTTC
TRBJ2-5	TRBV9	-	TRBD1	CASSVGTGRFYQETQYF	TGTGCCAGCAGCGTAGGGACAGGGCGCTTCTACCAAGAGACCCAGTACTTC
TRBJ2-7	TRBV28	-	-	CASNTQGPYEQYF	TGTGCCAGCAATACACAGGGCCCCTACGAGCAGTACTTC
TRBJ2-2	TRBV6-1	few	TRBD1	CASSGPPGQGYTGELFF	TGTGCCAGCAGTGGGCCTCCGGGACAGGGTTACACCGGGGAGCTGTTTTTT
TRBJ2-3	TRBV6-5	-	-	CASRLGRGTDTQYF	TGTGCCAGCAGACTCGGCCGGGGCACAGATACGCAGTATTTT
TRBJ2-5	TRBV7-9	few	-	CASSLALAGQETQYF	TGTGCCAGCAGCTTAGCGCTTGCAGGACAAGAGACCCAGTACTTC
TRBJ2-3	TRBV9	-	-	CASSPSLTDTQYF	TGTGCCAGCAGCCCCTCTTTGACAGATACGCAGTATTTT
TRBJ1-6	TRBV25-1	-	TRBD1	CASSEWRTGTNSPLHF	TGTGCCAGCAGTGAATGGAGGACAGGGACTAATTCACCCCTCCACTTT
TRBJ2-3	TRBV5-1	few	TRBD2	CASSLGTSSGTDTQYF	TGCGCCAGCAGCTTGGGGACTAGCAGTGGCACAGATACGCAGTATTTT
TRBJ2-2	TRBV5-6	few	-	CASSEPWSTNTGELFF	TGTGCCAGCAGCGAGCCGTGGTCAACGAACACCGGGGAGCTGTTTTTT
TRBJ2-7	TRBV5-4	few	TRBD2	CASSPLAGGPGEQYF	TGTGCCAGCAGCCCTCTAGCGGGGGGGCCCGGAGAGCAGTACTTC
TRBJ1-2	TRBV5-4	-	TRBD1	CASSFSRDREVGYTF	TGTGCCAGCAGCTTCTCCCGGGACAGGGAAGTTGGCTACACCTTC
TRBJ2-1	TRBV25-1	-	TRBD2	CASSELLAGGPIPNEQFF	TGTGCCAGCAGTGAATTGCTAGCGGGGGGGCCAATCCCCAATGAGCAGTTCTTC
TRBJ2-1	TRBV7-2	few	TRBD2	CASSSSGGALVEQFF	TGTGCCAGCAGCTCTAGCGGGGGGGCCTTAGTAGAGCAGTTCTTC
TRBJ2-7	TRBV4-1	-	TRBD2	CASSPKWTSGNPYEQYF	TGCGCCAGCAGCCCGAAGTGGACTAGCGGAAACCCCTACGAGCAGTACTTC
TRBJ2-7	TRBV15	-	TRBD1	CATSRQGGTGTSYEQYF	TGTGCCACCAGCAGGCAGGGGGGGACAGGGACCTCCTACGAGCAGTACTTC
TRBJ2-1	TRBV14	-	-	CASSPLPNEQFF	TGTGCCAGCAGCCCCCTCCCCAATGAGCAGTTCTTC